Shown below are 15 T cell receptor beta chains from a single sample sequenced in a study of shared clonotypes between healthy human individuals. Profiling relied on immunoSEQ multiplex PCR, and the TCRdb table lists in-frame clones only, not all of them. The table shows some 2,500,000 clones, with 85% to 95% occurring only once. Input material: naive CD4+ T cells from PBMCs. Subset specified: CD45RA+ positively selected. These receptors came from a man in his late teens or twenties in good health. Some clones in this sample may be carry-over from other donors' samples.

J is TRBJ1-4 and V is TRBV30; no firm D call. Germline assignment: CDR1 GTSNPN and CDR2 SVGIG (reference sequence). This CDR3 has 14 amino acids. The ends were cut back, 3 bases at V and 15 bases at J, with 23 bases in the middle. CDR3 region: CAWSGMGGRLGLFF. The CDR3 region has the DNA TGTGCCTGGAGCGGAATGGGTGGGCGCTTGGGTTTGTTTTTT. Full variable domain (rest looked up from reference TRBV30 and TRBJ1-4): SQTIHQWPATLVQPVGSPLSLECTVEGTSNPNLYWYRQAAGRGLQLLFYSVGIGQISSEVPQNLSASRPQDRQFILSSKKLLLSDSGFYLCAWSGMGGRLGLFFGSGTQLSVL.

The chain couples TRBV18 to TRBJ2-7; D could derive from TRBD1 or TRBD2 (5 bases each). V shed 3 bases and J shed 5 bases, with 11 bases lying between them. In germline, CDR1 is KGHSH, CDR2 LQKENI. The CDR3 has 13 amino acids. CDR3 loop: CASSPQGVDEQYF. The CDR3 DNA reads as TGTGCCAGCTCACCTCAGGGAGTCGACGAGCAGTACTTC.

This clone appeared a few times. V gene TRBV29-1 combines with J gene TRBJ1-1; D gene ambiguous. The V gene's germline CDR1 is SQVTM and CDR2 ANQGSEA. This CDR3 comprises 12 residues. Trimming took 5 bases from V and 3 from J, leaving 10 bases between them. The CDR3 is CSVRPGHTEAFF. Written as DNA, the CDR3 is TGCAGCGTTCGACCTGGCCACACTGAAGCTTTCTTT.

The genes are TRBV4-2 and TRBJ2-1, with 15 bases aligning to TRBD2. Germline CDR1 is LGHNA and CDR2 is YNFKEQ. The length of the CDR3 is 18 residues. After removal of 6 bases from V and 0 bases from J, the junction contained 6 bases not matched to a gene. Written as DNA, the CDR3 is TGTGCCAGCAGAACTGGACTAGCGGGAGGGTTCTCCTACAATGAGCAGTTCTTC. Encoded protein: CASRTGLAGGFSYNEQFF.

The chain employs TRBV5-1 and TRBJ2-2; 7 bases line up with TRBD1. CDR1 is SGHRS and CDR2 is YFSETQ in the germline V gene. The CDR3 is made up of 16 amino acids. The trim removed 6 bases at V and 5 bases at J, leaving 13 bases unmatched. CDR3 protein: CASTPRGSVTTGELFF. CDR3 DNA: TGCGCCAGCACCCCCAGGGGGTCGGTAACAACCGGGGAGCTGTTTTTT. Together with reference TRBV5-1 and TRBJ2-2, the CDR3 gives the full variable domain: KAGVTQTPRYLIKTRGQQVTLSCSPISGHRSVSWYQQTPGQGLQFLFEYFSETQRNKGNFPGRFSGRQFSNSRSEMNVSTLELGDSALYLCASTPRGSVTTGELFFGEGSRLTVL.

The genes are TRBV28 and TRBJ2-3; TRBD2 matches at 16 bases. Trimming took 6 bases from V and 4 from J; bases not matched to a gene: 16. Germline V gene sequence: CDR1 MDHEN, CDR2 SYDVKM. The CDR3 totals 20 residues. DNA for the CDR3: TGTGCCAGCAGCCCACCGGGACTAGCGGGAGGGGGGTTTAGTTCAGATACGCAGTATTTT. As protein: CASSPPGLAGGGFSSDTQYF.

Of note for this clone: Other DNA sequences within the sample encode an identical CDR3. J is TRBJ2-5 and V is TRBV28; D may be TRBD1 (5 bases). CDR3 length: 13 amino acids. V shed 2 bases and J shed 4 bases, with 8 bases lying between them. CDR1 and CDR2 (germline): MDHEN, SYDVKM. CDR3 sequence: CASSLLGRETQYF. The CDR3 DNA is TGTGCCAGCAGTTTACTGGGGCGAGAGACCCAGTACTTC.

The chain carries TRBV19 and TRBJ2-6; 7 bases agree with TRBD2. The CDR3 extends over 17 amino acids. Losses at the gene ends were 5 bases for V and 0 bases for J; bases not matched to a gene: 7. Germline V gene sequence: CDR1 LNHDA, CDR2 SQIVND (reference sequence). The DNA of the CDR3 is TGTGCCAGTAGTCCCCGGGGGGACCCCTCTGGGGCCAACGTCCTGACTTTC. Translation: CASSPRGDPSGANVLTF. Supplemented by reference TRBV19 and TRBJ2-6, the full variable domain reads DGGITQSPKYLFRKEGQNVTLSCEQNLNHDAMYWYRQDPGQGLRLIYYSQIVNDFQKGDIAEGYSVSREKKESFPLTVTSAQKNPTAFYLCASSPRGDPSGANVLTFGAGSRLTVL.

The CDR3 reads CASSLSGEWDGYTF. The CDR3 DNA is TGTGCCAGCAGCTTAAGCGGGGAATGGGATGGCTACACCTTC. This chain links TRBV7-6 with TRBJ1-2; D ambiguous. CDR3 size: 14 residues. The V and J ends lost 2 bases and 6 bases respectively, with 13 bases between them. CDR1 is SGHVS and CDR2 is FNYEAQ in the germline V gene.

Regarding this clone: Other DNA sequences of this sample code for an identical CDR3. The chain has TRBV29-1 and TRBJ2-3; a weak D match, TRBD1 (5 bases). V was pared by 4 bases and J by 1 base, with 12 bases between. The germline V gene encodes CDR1 SQVTM and CDR2 ANQGSEA. The CDR3 totals 14 residues. The CDR3, as DNA: TGCAGCGTTGCCGTGGGCAGGGGCACAGATACGCAGTATTTT. Residues: CSVAVGRGTDTQYF.

The CDR3 sequence is CASSFRDGFSYNEQFF. DNA for the CDR3: TGTGCCAGCAGTTTCCGGGACGGATTTTCCTACAATGAGCAGTTCTTC. This chain joins TRBV28 and TRBJ2-1; D is perhaps TRBD1 or TRBD2 (5 bases each). The CDR3 runs 16 residues. Trimming removed 3 bases from V and 1 base from J, with 13 bases in between. Germline CDR1 reads MDHEN; CDR2 reads SYDVKM.

This CDR3 is CASSHARGYEKLFF. In nucleotides, the CDR3 is TGCGCCAGCAGCCACGCCCGGGGATATGAAAAACTGTTTTTT. The rearrangement joins TRBV4-1 to TRBJ1-4; D gene ambiguous. The germline V gene has CDR1 MGHRA and CDR2 YSYEKL. Between the trimmed V and J ends, which lost 3 bases and 6 bases, there was a span of 11 bases. The CDR3 covers 14 residues.

The chain joins TRBV27 to TRBJ2-5; D is perhaps TRBD2 (7 bases). The CDR3 sequence is 15 residues long. The germline V gene has CDR1 MNHEY and CDR2 SMNVEV (reference sequence). The V end lost 1 base, the J end lost 1 base, and 10 bases lay between the germline ends. The CDR3 nucleotides read TGTGCCAGCAGTTTATTTGCGGGGGCCCAAGAGACCCAGTACTTC. Translating gives CASSLFAGAQETQYF.

V and J are TRBV2 and TRBJ2-1; possible D gene TRBD2, 5 bases. The CDR3 length is 13 residues. CDR1 is SNHLY and CDR2 is FYNNEI in the germline V gene. V lost 6 bases, J lost 2 bases, and 8 bases lay in between. The CDR3 reads CASRAGPYNEQFF. The CDR3 bases are TGTGCCAGCAGGGCGGGCCCCTACAATGAGCAGTTCTTC.

J is TRBJ1-5 and V is TRBV4-1; the D is unclear. V was trimmed by 0 bases and J by 6 bases, leaving 6 bases between them. CDR3 length: 13 amino acids. CDR1 MGHRA and CDR2 YSYEKL come from the germline V gene. DNA for the CDR3: TGCGCCAGCAGCCAAGATCCACCTCAGCCCCAGCATTTT. The encoded protein is CASSQDPPQPQHF.